This T cell receptor beta chain originates from a study of blood T cells in healthy people across ages. The CDR3 runs 14 residues. The V end lost 3 bases, the J end lost 2 bases, and 9 bases lay between the germline ends. Germline-derived CDR1 and CDR2 are MRHNA and SNTAGT. Then a second PCR, running about 6 to 11 cycles, was carried out with a sample-barcoded 5' primer and a J-beta primer mix. Every single cDNA molecule received a tag from a template-switch adaptor with 12 random nucleotides. TCRdb re-called the 5' RACE reads with MiXCR, one entry per CDR3 protein. The sample holds 1,500,000 or so distinct CDR3 sequences, around 59% seen once.

The chain couples TRBV6-4 to TRBJ2-3; D is unresolved. The sequenced material came from blood. The receptor's source is a man between 18 and 29 years old in good health. The CDR3 loop reads CASSEGSATDTQYF. In DNA form, the CDR3 reads TGTGCCAGCAGTGAGGGCAGTGCCACAGATACGCAGTATTTT.